Detailed here is one TCR beta chain. CDR1 is DFQATT and CDR2 is SNEGSKA in the germline V gene (reference sequence). The V gene lost 8 bases and the J gene lost 6 bases, with 11 bases spanning the gap. The CDR3 runs to 11 residues. Generated by immunoSEQ multiplex PCR, the TCRdb table keeps only in-frame clones and is missing some. The table has around 9,000 clones, 65% to 75% seen once. The sample originates from a study of somatic mutations in cytotoxic T cells in rheumatoid arthritis. Material: CD8+ T cells sorted from blood. The chain recombines TRBV20-1 with TRBJ2-1, with D perhaps assigned TRBD1 or TRBD2 (5 bases each). This TCR came from an adult with rheumatoid arthritis. CDR3 protein: CSPRDGNEQFF. The CDR3 DNA is TGCAGTCCCCGGGACGGCAATGAGCAGTTCTTC.